The 27 T cell receptor beta chains below were found in one sample sequenced in a study of blood T cell repertoires in COVID-19. The data were produced by immunoSEQ multiplex PCR, yet TCRdb's version contains in-frame clones alone and is incomplete. The table has 80,000 to 100,000 clones, 70% to 90% seen once. The sequenced material came from peripheral blood. The receptors come from an elderly woman with acute or convalescent COVID-19.

This clone was counted a single time. V gene TRBV21-1 combines with J gene TRBJ2-7; the D call in the table, TRBD1, was not verified against the DNA. TRBV21-1 is a listed pseudogene. This CDR3 is 16 amino acids long. The chain's CDR3 is CASSENNRDRAHEQYF. In DNA form, the CDR3 reads TGTGCCAGCAGCGAAAATAACCGGGACAGGGCACACGAGCAGTACTTC.

The chain uses TRBV11-2 and TRBJ2-7, with D maybe TRBD1 (5 bases). Trimming left V 5 bases short and J 4 bases short, with 12 bases between. Per the germline V gene, CDR1 is SGHAT and CDR2 is FQNNGV. The CDR3 is 13 residues long. The DNA for the CDR3 is TGTGCCAGCAGCCACAACCAGGGATACGAGCAGTACTTC. This sequence encodes CASSHNQGYEQYF.

In its sample, this clone was seen once. The rearrangement joins TRBV7-9 to TRBJ1-1; D is unresolved. Germline V lookup: CDR1 SEHNR, CDR2 FQNEAQ (reference sequence). CDR3 length: 12 residues. Trimming stripped 5 bases from V and 11 bases from J, with 15 bases between. The CDR3 DNA sequence: TGTGCCAGCAGCCTAAATTTGGGCTGGGCTTTCTTT. Translation: CASSLNLGWAFF.

This chain links TRBV5-1 with TRBJ2-1; TRBD2 matches 8 bases. In germline, CDR1 is SGHRS, CDR2 YFSETQ. The trim removed 4 bases at V and 3 bases at J, leaving 24 bases unmatched. CDR3 length: 21 amino acids. CDR3 bases: TGCGCCAGCAGCCAACCGGGAGGGTCTCAAGGAGCGGGGGTCCTCTACAATGAGCAGTTCTTC. It translates to CASSQPGGSQGAGVLYNEQFF.

The V call is TRBV5-4, the J call TRBJ1-1; unclear D gene. The germline CDR1 and CDR2 sequences are SGHNT and YYREEE (reference sequence). The CDR3 covers 15 residues. The V end lost 1 base, the J end lost 1 base, and 11 bases lay between the germline ends. CDR3 region: CASSLMAGGNTEAFF. Written as DNA, the CDR3 is TGTGCCAGCAGCTTGATGGCAGGAGGGAACACTGAAGCTTTCTTT.

The chain has TRBV28 and TRBJ1-2; D is perhaps TRBD1 (5 bases). The length of the CDR3 is 14 residues. Germline CDR1 MDHEN, CDR2 SYDVKM. Deletions cut 3 bases from V and 4 bases from J, with 12 bases between. CDR3 sequence reads: CASSLGGSFYGYTF. CDR3 sequence (DNA): TGTGCCAGCAGTTTGGGGGGATCGTTCTATGGCTACACCTTC.

This clone was picked up one time. The chain recombines TRBV9 with TRBJ1-4, with 8 bases aligning to TRBD1. Germline V gene sequence: CDR1 SGDLS, CDR2 YYNGEE. This CDR3 is 15 amino acids long. V gave up 4 bases and J gave up 7 bases; unmatched junction bases: 9. The CDR3 protein is CASSFRTGMGEKLFF. DNA of the CDR3: TGTGCCAGCAGCTTCCGGACAGGGATGGGTGAAAAACTGTTTTTT. The whole variable domain, filled in from reference TRBV9 and TRBJ1-4, reads DSGVTQTPKHLITATGQRVTLRCSPRSGDLSVYWYQQSLDQGLQFLIQYYNGEERAKGNILERFSAQQFPDLHSELNLSSLELGDSALYFCASSFRTGMGEKLFFGSGTQLSVL.

This chain connects TRBV4-1 to TRBJ1-2; tentatively, D is TRBD1 (5 bases). The CDR3 consists of 11 residues. V lost 4 bases, J lost 8 bases, and 8 bases lay in between. CDR1 is MGHRA, CDR2 YSYEKL, per germline. The CDR3 is CASSLGRGYTF. In DNA form, the CDR3 reads TGCGCCAGCAGCCTGGGGCGCGGCTACACCTTC.

The chain joins TRBV5-4 to TRBJ2-4; 7 bases agree with TRBD2. V gave up 0 bases and J gave up 8 bases; unmatched junction bases: 8. This CDR3 has 15 amino acids. From germline, CDR1 is SGHNT and CDR2 YYREEE (reference sequence). The CDR3 DNA follows: TGTGCCAGCAGCTTGGATGGCGGGGGAGGGGACATTCAGTACTTC. The encoded protein is CASSLDGGGGDIQYF.

The chain employs TRBV7-6 and TRBJ1-2, with D possibly being TRBD1 (6 bases). Germline CDR1 and CDR2: SGHVS and FNYEAQ. The CDR3 totals 13 residues. The V end lost 4 bases, the J end lost 5 bases, and 11 bases lay between the germline ends. This chain's CDR3 is CASSSQQGYGYTF. The CDR3 DNA reads as TGTGCCAGCAGCTCACAACAGGGTTATGGCTACACCTTC.

V is TRBV2 and J is TRBJ1-6; D is perhaps TRBD1 (5 bases). The germline V gene has CDR1 SNHLY and CDR2 FYNNEI. V was clipped by 3 bases and J by 10 bases, with 13 bases between them. This CDR3 region has 14 residues. The CDR3 DNA reads TGTGCCAGCAGTGATGCAGGGAGGGAATCACCCCTCCACTTT. It is translated as CASSDAGRESPLHF.

The gene calls are TRBV28 and TRBJ1-5; TRBD1 might be the D (5 bases). This CDR3 has 14 residues. Trimming removed 8 bases at V and 3 bases at J, with 14 bases between. CDR1 is MDHEN and CDR2 is SYDVKM in the germline V gene. CDR3: CASGQPTDNQPQHF. CDR3 in DNA: TGTGCCAGCGGCCAGCCGACAGACAATCAGCCCCAGCATTTT.

This clone has a single count. The gene calls are TRBV3-1 (or the pseudogene TRBV3-2) and TRBJ2-7; 9 bases agree with TRBD1. The CDR3 sequence is 19 residues long. CDR1 is LGHDT, CDR2 YNNKEL, per germline (reference sequence). V gave up 4 bases and J gave up 3 bases; unmatched junction bases: 19. This chain's CDR3 is CASSPVPGQGLRPNYEQYF. The DNA for the CDR3 is TGTGCCAGCAGCCCAGTGCCGGGACAGGGCCTCCGGCCGAACTACGAGCAGTACTTC.

The chain uses TRBV5-1 and TRBJ1-2; unclear D gene. Trimming removed 4 bases from V and 4 bases from J, with 11 bases in between. Per the germline V gene, CDR1 is SGHRS and CDR2 is YFSETQ. This CDR3 has 13 residues. The CDR3 loop reads CASSLSEIYGYTF. The CDR3 DNA follows: TGCGCCAGCAGCCTCAGTGAAATCTATGGCTACACCTTC.

The rearrangement links TRBV28 to TRBJ2-4; 7 bases are a match to TRBD2. Germline CDR1 is MDHEN and CDR2 is SYDVKM. The CDR3 contains 16 residues. V trimming: 3 bases; J trimming: 0 bases; junction bases outside the gene matches: 5. The CDR3, as DNA: TGTGCCAGCAGTTTTTTGGGGGGGATAGCCAAAAACATTCAGTACTTC. It specifies CASSFLGGIAKNIQYF.

J is TRBJ1-3 and V is TRBV3-1 (or the pseudogene TRBV3-2); no definite D call. Germline values: CDR1 LGHDT, CDR2 YNNKEL (reference sequence). V dropped 1 base and J dropped 0 bases, with 7 bases sitting between them. The CDR3 spans 15 residues. In DNA, the CDR3 is TGTGCCAGCAGCCAAGGGGGAGTCTCTGGAAACACCATATATTTT. Protein sequence: CASSQGGVSGNTIYF.

The rearrangement joins TRBV18 to TRBJ1-3; D gene ambiguous. This CDR3 region has 15 residues. The V gene lost 6 bases and the J gene lost 0 bases, with 12 bases spanning the gap. Germline CDR1 reads KGHSH; CDR2 reads LQKENI. CDR3: CASSASLDSGNTIYF. DNA for the CDR3: TGTGCCAGCTCCGCCTCACTCGACTCTGGAAACACCATATATTTT.

This clone was found a few times. The J gene is TRBJ2-2, the V gene TRBV19; 8 bases are shared with TRBD2. In germline, CDR1 is LNHDA, CDR2 SQIVND (reference sequence). Germline trimming cut 6 bases from V and 2 bases from J; bases unmatched to any gene: 2. There are 14 residues in the CDR3. CDR3 sequence (DNA): TGTGCCAGTAGGGGACTAGGTAACACCGGGGAGCTGTTTTTT. The encoded protein is CASRGLGNTGELFF.

This sequence joins TRBV4-2 and TRBJ1-5; the match to TRBD1 covers 11 bases. The CDR3 runs 15 residues. Germline CDR1 is LGHNA and CDR2 is YNFKEQ. The V gene end was trimmed by 4 bases and the J gene end by 7 bases; junction bases not matched to a gene: 6. The CDR3 spells CASSPGTGGGQPQHF. As DNA, the CDR3 is TGTGCCAGCAGCCCAGGGACAGGGGGAGGGCAGCCCCAGCATTTT.

The gene calls are TRBV2 and TRBJ1-2, with TRBD1 matching over 7 bases. This CDR3 contains 13 residues. From germline, CDR1 is SNHLY and CDR2 FYNNEI. V was pared by 7 bases and J by 4 bases, with 6 bases of the junction left unmatched. This CDR3 reads CASIWDSGYGYTF. In DNA form, the CDR3 reads TGTGCCAGCATCTGGGACAGTGGCTATGGCTACACCTTC.

The chain is built from TRBV24-1 and TRBJ2-5; weak D call: TRBD1 (6 bases). The V gene's germline CDR1 is KGHDR and CDR2 SFDVKD. The V gene lost 6 bases and the J gene lost 3 bases, with 16 bases spanning the gap. The CDR3 sequence is 15 residues long. The CDR3 coding sequence is TGTGCCACCAGTTTCGGGACACTGGGGGAAGAGACCCAGTACTTC. Translated, it gives CATSFGTLGEETQYF.

This chain links TRBV2 with TRBJ1-4; D unresolved. The CDR3 loop spans 11 amino acids. Trimming took off 5 bases at V and 7 bases at J, with 5 bases between the two ends. CDR1 SNHLY and CDR2 FYNNEI come from the germline V gene. For the CDR3, the DNA is TGTGCCAGCAGTCGTAGTGAAAAACTGTTTTTT. It is translated as CASSRSEKLFF.

V and J are TRBV28 and TRBJ2-7, with D maybe TRBD1 (5 bases). This CDR3 spans 14 amino acids. V was trimmed by 7 bases and J by 3 bases, leaving 16 bases between them. In germline, CDR1 is MDHEN, CDR2 SYDVKM. The CDR3 DNA reads TGTGCCAGCACCCTCAGGGCCGTAGACTACGAGCAGTACTTC. This encodes CASTLRAVDYEQYF.

A few counts support this clone. The chain employs TRBV2 and TRBJ1-1; 9 bases are shared with TRBD1. Germline loops: CDR1 SNHLY, CDR2 FYNNEI. V lost 6 bases to trimming and J lost 1 base; unmatched junction nucleotides: 9. CDR3 size: 16 residues. In DNA, the CDR3 is TGTGCCAGCAGCTCTCAAGCGGGACAGGGGAACACTGAAGCTTTCTTT. Residues: CASSSQAGQGNTEAFF.

The chain has TRBV6-1 and TRBJ1-4, with D unclear. Deletions cut 0 bases from V and 7 bases from J, with 21 bases between. CDR3 length: 18 residues. Germline assignment: CDR1 MNHNS and CDR2 SASEGT. The DNA for the CDR3 is TGTGCCAGCAGTGAAGCGGTTCCGGGCACAGCTCTAGCTGAAAAACTGTTTTTT. Translation: CASSEAVPGTALAEKLFF.

This clone was detected once. CDR3 protein: CASSPTGADFILRHGYTF. The CDR3 nucleotides read TGTGCCAGCAGTCCGACAGGCGCGGATTTCATTCTAAGGCATGGCTACACCTTC. V and J are TRBV6-2 or TRBV6-3 and TRBJ1-2, with D perhaps TRBD1 (6 bases). CDR1 and CDR2 from the germline V gene are MNHEY and SVGEGT. Trimming pared 5 bases from V and 6 bases from J, leaving 28 bases between. CDR3 size: 18 residues.

Details on this clone: This specimen includes other DNA sequences encoding the same CDR3. The chain joins TRBV11-3 to TRBJ1-1, with D unclear. Germline V gives CDR1 SGHNT, CDR2 YENEEA. The V end was cut by 5 bases, the J end by 2 bases, with 9 bases between. The CDR3 is made up of 13 amino acids. The CDR3 reads CASSLQVNTEAFF. The DNA of the CDR3 is TGTGCCAGCAGCCTGCAGGTTAACACTGAAGCTTTCTTT.